This T cell receptor (beta chain) is from a study of blood T cell repertoires in COVID-19. Turning to the study itself: The United States, Italy and Spain supplied acute and convalescent COVID-19 samples. T cells, B-cell-depleted T cells, or PBMCs provided the cDNA or gDNA that served as material.

Per the germline V gene, CDR1 is MNHNY and CDR2 is SVGAGI (reference sequence). Losses at the gene ends were 6 bases for V and 4 bases for J; bases not matched to a gene: 6. This CDR3 spans 16 amino acids. Original analysis: Reference gene primer amplification gave estimated nucleated cell counts. Produced via immunoSEQ multiplex PCR; TCRdb's table is partial and in-frame only. V, J and clone size were drawn from that table, and D and trimming were deduced from the DNA. The repertoire consists of about 160,000 clones, with roughly 90% occurring once and the leading ten covering 3.9%. The material sequenced was peripheral blood. The receptor was isolated from a woman aged 60-70 years who had recovered from COVID-19. The chain links TRBV6-6 to TRBJ2-1; TRBD2 matches at 13 bases. The DNA of the CDR3 is TGTGCCAGCAGAGCCGGACTAGCGGGGGATTACAATGAGCAGTTCTTC. It codes for CASRAGLAGDYNEQFF.